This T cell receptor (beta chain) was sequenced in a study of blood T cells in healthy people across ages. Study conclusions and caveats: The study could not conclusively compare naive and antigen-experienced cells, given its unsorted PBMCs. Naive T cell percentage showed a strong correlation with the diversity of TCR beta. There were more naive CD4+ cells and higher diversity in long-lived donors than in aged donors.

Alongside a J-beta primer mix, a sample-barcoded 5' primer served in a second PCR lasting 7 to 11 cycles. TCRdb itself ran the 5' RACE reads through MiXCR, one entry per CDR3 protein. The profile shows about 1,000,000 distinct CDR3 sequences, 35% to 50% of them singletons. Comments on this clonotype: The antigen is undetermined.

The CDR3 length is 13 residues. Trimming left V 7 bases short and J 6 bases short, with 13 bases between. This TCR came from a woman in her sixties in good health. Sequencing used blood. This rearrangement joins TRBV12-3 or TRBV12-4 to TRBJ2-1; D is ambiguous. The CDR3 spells CASKLGTANEQFF. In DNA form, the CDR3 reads TGTGCCAGCAAGCTCGGAACCGCCAATGAGCAGTTCTTC.